This is a list of T cell receptor beta chains from one sample in a study of lymphopenia after photon versus proton radiotherapy. The method was immunoSEQ multiplex PCR; TCRdb's version includes in-frame clones alone and lacks a portion of them. The sample has around 30,000 clones, roughly 89% seen once. This specimen was peripheral blood, taken from a patient treated with proton-based radiotherapy. The receptor set was obtained from a woman between 65 and 79 years old with pancreatic cancer. Some clones in this sample may be carry-over from other donors' samples. The conserved cysteine and the conserved F or W are not part of the CDR3 here.

v_gene: TRBV11-2
j_gene: TRBJ2-7
CDR3aa: ASSLGRTSYEQY

v_gene: TRBV28
j_gene: TRBJ1-2
CDR3aa: ASSFPWDRDGYT

v_gene: TRBV28
j_gene: TRBJ2-1
CDR3aa: ASSFSGALIPEQF

v_gene: TRBV4-2
j_gene: TRBJ2-2
CDR3aa: ASSQDSTSGTTGELF

v_gene: TRBV29-1
j_gene: TRBJ2-7
CDR3aa: SVEGGTYEQY

v_gene: TRBV19
j_gene: TRBJ2-3
CDR3aa: ASSPTPIHTQY

v_gene: TRBV7-8
j_gene: TRBJ2-3
CDR3aa: ASSLEAVNSGRTDTQY

v_gene: TRBV28
j_gene: TRBJ2-5
CDR3aa: ASSKTGGQETQY

v_gene: TRBV6-5
j_gene: TRBJ2-7
CDR3aa: ASSYLSGLYEQY

v_gene: TRBV5-1
j_gene: TRBJ2-1
CDR3aa: ASRLTGAGYNEQF

v_gene: TRBV5-6
j_gene: TRBJ1-1
CDR3aa: ASSSRGVNTEAF

v_gene: TRBV29-1
j_gene: TRBJ1-2
CDR3aa: SVEPYRGPRGYT

v_gene: TRBV2
j_gene: TRBJ1-1
CDR3aa: ASSGQTEAF

v_gene: TRBV9
j_gene: TRBJ2-3
CDR3aa: ASSVTSSPGTDTQY

v_gene: TRBV12-5
j_gene: TRBJ1-4
CDR3aa: ASGLDEGATNEKLF

v_gene: TRBV27
j_gene: TRBJ2-6
CDR3aa: ASSPGTGLGANVLT

v_gene: TRBV5-1
j_gene: TRBJ2-3
CDR3aa: ASSSLAGGSDTQY

v_gene: TRBV28
j_gene: TRBJ2-2
CDR3aa: ASSLAGQMNTGELF

v_gene: TRBV7-2
j_gene: TRBJ2-5
CDR3aa: ASSPMLTSRQETQY

v_gene: TRBV6-5
j_gene: TRBJ2-7
CDR3aa: ASTDTGSSYEQY

v_gene: TRBV6-6
j_gene: TRBJ1-1
CDR3aa: ASSGTGDLNTEAF

v_gene: TRBV13
j_gene: TRBJ2-2
CDR3aa: ASSLGLAGVPGELF

v_gene: TRBV13
j_gene: TRBJ2-5
CDR3aa: ASSPTRDRGRETQY

v_gene: TRBV2
j_gene: TRBJ1-1
CDR3aa: ASSGYRVEDTEAF

v_gene: TRBV6-5
j_gene: TRBJ1-1
CDR3aa: ASSRLNTEAF

v_gene: TRBV28
j_gene: TRBJ1-2
CDR3aa: ASSSSIRSVYGYT

v_gene: TRBV19
j_gene: TRBJ1-4
CDR3aa: ASKRGGPSTNEKLF

v_gene: TRBV19
j_gene: TRBJ2-1
CDR3aa: ASSIIPTGTEQF

v_gene: TRBV10-3
j_gene: TRBJ1-2
CDR3aa: AVAGTGDYGYT

v_gene: TRBV20-1
j_gene: TRBJ2-5
CDR3aa: SAQGAETQY

v_gene: TRBV29-1
j_gene: TRBJ2-7
CDR3aa: SVRQGGSYEQY

v_gene: TRBV18
j_gene: TRBJ2-7
CDR3aa: ASTGTTSSYEQY

v_gene: TRBV19
j_gene: TRBJ2-7
CDR3aa: ASSPGGGRSYEQY

v_gene: TRBV28
j_gene: TRBJ1-4
CDR3aa: ASSLTGPNEKLF

v_gene: TRBV29-1
j_gene: TRBJ2-7
CDR3aa: SVEKGGDEQY

v_gene: TRBV12-5
j_gene: TRBJ2-7
CDR3aa: ASGLRHFAYEQY

v_gene: TRBV5-6
j_gene: TRBJ1-2
CDR3aa: ASSPTGGNRDGYT

v_gene: TRBV7-6
j_gene: TRBJ2-7
CDR3aa: ASSLTPTGGSEQY

v_gene: TRBV2
j_gene: TRBJ1-2
CDR3aa: ASSPHGTGDGYT

v_gene: TRBV18
j_gene: TRBJ2-7
CDR3aa: ASSTTKYEQY

v_gene: TRBV19
j_gene: TRBJ2-3
CDR3aa: ASQTSGGVDTQY

v_gene: TRBV25-1
j_gene: TRBJ1-1
CDR3aa: ASAGQVEAF

v_gene: TRBV2
j_gene: TRBJ2-1
CDR3aa: ASRVRESGIGNEQF

v_gene: TRBV6-5
j_gene: TRBJ1-1
CDR3aa: ASSSMGPDTEAF

v_gene: TRBV28
j_gene: TRBJ2-5
CDR3aa: ASSHGLVSRNQETQY

v_gene: TRBV7-6
j_gene: TRBJ2-2
CDR3aa: ASTRTRQANTGELF

v_gene: TRBV11-2
j_gene: TRBJ2-5
CDR3aa: ASTSDTGLAGQETQY

v_gene: TRBV27
j_gene: TRBJ2-7
CDR3aa: ASSLSIAGASYEQY

v_gene: TRBV29-1
j_gene: TRBJ2-7
CDR3aa: SVAPQSYEQY

v_gene: TRBV11-1
j_gene: TRBJ2-3
CDR3aa: ASSLTRSSTDTQY

v_gene: TRBV5-1
j_gene: TRBJ2-3
CDR3aa: ASRLTDTQY

v_gene: TRBV10-3
j_gene: TRBJ2-7
CDR3aa: AISVETGIEQY

v_gene: TRBV11-2
j_gene: TRBJ1-2
CDR3aa: ASSLGAGNGYT

v_gene: TRBV10-1
j_gene: TRBJ2-7
CDR3aa: ASSESSGNGREQY

v_gene: TRBV6-1
j_gene: TRBJ2-2
CDR3aa: ASSEGSELANTGELF

v_gene: TRBV19
j_gene: TRBJ1-4
CDR3aa: ASSIGQGSSSEKLF

v_gene: TRBV2
j_gene: TRBJ2-3
CDR3aa: ASSKLAGVSSDTQY

v_gene: TRBV7-2
j_gene: TRBJ2-3
CDR3aa: ASSLTNSRSTDTQY

v_gene: TRBV19
j_gene: TRBJ2-1
CDR3aa: ASSISSTYGNEQF

v_gene: TRBV28
j_gene: TRBJ1-1
CDR3aa: ASSLLHQSEAF